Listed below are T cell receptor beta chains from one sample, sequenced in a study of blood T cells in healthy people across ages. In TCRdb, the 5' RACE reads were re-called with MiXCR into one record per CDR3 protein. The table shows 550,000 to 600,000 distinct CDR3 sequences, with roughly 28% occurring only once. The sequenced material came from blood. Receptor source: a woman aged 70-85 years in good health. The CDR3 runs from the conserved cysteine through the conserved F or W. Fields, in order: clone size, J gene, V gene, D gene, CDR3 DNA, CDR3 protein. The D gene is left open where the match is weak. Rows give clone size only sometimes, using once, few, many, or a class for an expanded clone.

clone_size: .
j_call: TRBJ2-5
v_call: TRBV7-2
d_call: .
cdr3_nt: TGTGCCAGCAAGGGGATAGCGGCAAAAGAGACCCAGTACTTC
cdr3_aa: CASKGIAAKETQYF

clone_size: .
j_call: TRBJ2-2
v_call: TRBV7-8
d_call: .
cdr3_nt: TGTGCCAGCAGCCGACTAGCGAACACCGGGGAGCTGTTTTTT
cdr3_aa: CASSRLANTGELFF

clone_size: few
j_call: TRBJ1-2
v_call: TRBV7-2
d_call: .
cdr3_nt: TGTGCCAGCAGTCTAAAGATCTATGGCTACACCTTC
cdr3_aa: CASSLKIYGYTF

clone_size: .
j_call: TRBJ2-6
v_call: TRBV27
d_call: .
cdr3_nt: TGTGCCAGCAGTTTTTATGACAGCAGAGCCAACGTCCTGACTTTC
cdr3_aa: CASSFYDSRANVLTF

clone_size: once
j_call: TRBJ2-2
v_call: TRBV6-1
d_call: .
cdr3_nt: TGTGCCAGCAGTCCTTACGGGGGGAACACCGGGGAGCTGTTTTTT
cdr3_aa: CASSPYGGNTGELFF

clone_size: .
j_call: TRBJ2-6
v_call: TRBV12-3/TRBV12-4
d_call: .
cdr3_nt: TGTGCCAGCAGGCCACAGGGTGCTGGGGCCAACGTCCTGACTTTC
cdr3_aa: CASRPQGAGANVLTF

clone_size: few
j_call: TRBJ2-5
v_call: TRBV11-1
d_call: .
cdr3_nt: TGTGCCAGCAGCTTAGGCACGGGGATCAGGGAGACCCAGTACTTC
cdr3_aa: CASSLGTGIRETQYF

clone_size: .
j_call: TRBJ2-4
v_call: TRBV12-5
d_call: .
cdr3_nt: TGTGCTAGTGGTTTGAACATCCCCAAAAACATTCAGTACTTC
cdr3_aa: CASGLNIPKNIQYF

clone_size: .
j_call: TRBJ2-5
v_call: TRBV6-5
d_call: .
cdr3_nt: TGTGCCACCTCCGTGCGGACAGCCGAAGAGACCCAGTACTTC
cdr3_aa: CATSVRTAEETQYF

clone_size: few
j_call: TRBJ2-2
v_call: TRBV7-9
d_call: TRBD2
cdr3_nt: TGTGCCAGCAGCTCCACCGGGACTAGCTTTGTCGGGGAGCTGTTTTTT
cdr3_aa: CASSSTGTSFVGELFF

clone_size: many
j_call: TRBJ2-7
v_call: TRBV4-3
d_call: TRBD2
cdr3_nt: TGCGCCAGCAGCCAACGCCCAAGCGGGGGCTACGAGCAGTACTTC
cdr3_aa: CASSQRPSGGYEQYF

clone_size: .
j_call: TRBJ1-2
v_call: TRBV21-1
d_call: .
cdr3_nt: TGTGCCAGCAGCAATCTTCCCTATGGCTACACCTTC
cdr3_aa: CASSNLPYGYTF

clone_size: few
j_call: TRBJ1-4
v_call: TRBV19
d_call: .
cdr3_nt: TGTGCCAGTGAGCCGCGTGCCAATGAAAAACTGTTTTTT
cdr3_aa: CASEPRANEKLFF

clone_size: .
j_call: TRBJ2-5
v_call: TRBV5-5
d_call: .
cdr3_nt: TGTGCCAGCAGCTTGATGAGAACACAAGAGACCCAGTACTTC
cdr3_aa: CASSLMRTQETQYF

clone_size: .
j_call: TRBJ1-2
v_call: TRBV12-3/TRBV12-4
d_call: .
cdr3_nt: TGTGCCAGCAGTTTAGGGTATGGAGGGAACTATGGCTACACCTTC
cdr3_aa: CASSLGYGGNYGYTF